The 5 T cell receptor beta chains below come from one sample, sequenced in a study of T cell repertoires in cytomegalovirus infection. TCRdb recomputed calls from the reads with MiXCR, one row per CDR3 protein. This sample has 200,000 or so distinct CDR3 sequences, with roughly a fifth found just once. Input material: PBMCs. The receptors derive from a human donor in good health (CMV status not recorded). Some clones in this sample may be carry-over from other donors' samples.

This clonotype was seen many times. The chain employs TRBV7-9 and TRBJ2-1, with D maybe TRBD2 (5 bases). Germline CDR1 and CDR2: SEHNR and FQNEAQ (reference sequence). The V end lost 5 bases, the J end lost 7 bases, and 9 bases lay between the germline ends. The CDR3 consists of 12 residues. For the CDR3, the DNA is TGTGCCAGCAGCGGCGGGCGGAATGAGCAGTTCTTC. Its translation is CASSGGRNEQFF.

In its sample, this clonotype was seen a few times. The gene calls are TRBV5-1 and TRBJ2-3, with TRBD2 identical over 11 bases. This CDR3 is 16 amino acids long. Germline CDR1 and CDR2: SGHRS and YFSETQ. Unmatched junction bases numbered 7, after V lost 1 base and J lost 6 bases. The CDR3 here is CASSLYSGGGLDTQYF. The CDR3 DNA reads TGCGCCAGCAGCTTGTATAGCGGGGGGGGATTGGATACGCAGTATTTT.

CDR3 in DNA: TGTGCCAGCAGCTTGTACAGTAACTATGGCTACACCTTC. It specifies CASSLYSNYGYTF. The V gene is TRBV11-2, the J gene TRBJ1-2; D is ambiguous. This CDR3 has 13 amino acids. CDR1 SGHAT and CDR2 FQNNGV come from the germline V gene. Trimming cost V 3 bases and J 1 base, with 6 bases left between them.

This clonotype was seen many times. The V and J genes are TRBV28 and TRBJ1-2; maybe TRBD1 (6 bases). Trimming pared 8 bases from V and 2 bases from J, leaving 18 bases between. CDR1 MDHEN and CDR2 SYDVKM come from the germline V gene. The CDR3 is 15 residues long. The CDR3 sequence: CASVTMGRGNYGYTF. The CDR3 bases are TGTGCCAGCGTTACGATGGGCAGGGGCAACTATGGCTACACCTTC.

The table lists this clonotype with a few counts. J is TRBJ1-3 and V is TRBV6-1; D might be TRBD1 (5 bases). The CDR3 sequence is 12 residues long. The V end was cut by 4 bases, the J end by 12 bases, with 13 bases between. Germline V gene sequence: CDR1 MNHNS, CDR2 SASEGT. DNA of the CDR3: TGTGCCAGCAGTGCCCCTGGGGCGGGCATATATTTT. Translated, it gives CASSAPGAGIYF.